The 21 T cell receptor beta chains listed next were all sequenced from one sample in a study of response to subunit inactivated influenza vaccine. One entry per CDR3 protein results from TCRdb running MiXCR on the RT-PCR reads. The table includes 300,000 to 350,000 distinct CDR3 sequences, 20% to 25% detected once. Sequencing used PBMCs from blood, obtained less than 22 months after vaccination. These receptors were obtained from a man aged 50 to 69 who received an inactivated influenza vaccine.

The table lists this clonotype with a few counts. V usage is TRBV28 and J usage is TRBJ1-5; 7 bases fit TRBD1. The CDR3 is made up of 15 amino acids. From germline, CDR1 is MDHEN and CDR2 SYDVKM. Germline trimming cut 6 bases from V and 2 bases from J; bases unmatched to any gene: 7. The CDR3 here is CASRGDSLRNQPQHF. The CDR3 DNA sequence: TGTGCCAGCAGAGGGGACAGCCTCCGCAATCAGCCCCAGCATTTT.

This clonotype has just a few counts. The V call is TRBV6-2 or TRBV6-3, the J call TRBJ2-7; D unclear. The CDR3 spans 14 residues. Looked up from germline, CDR1 is MNHEY and CDR2 is SVGEGT. The V and J ends lost 0 bases and 6 bases respectively, with 12 bases between them. The CDR3 spells CASSYSSWVSEQYF. The CDR3 nucleotides read TGTGCCAGCAGTTACTCCTCCTGGGTCTCCGAGCAGTACTTC.

The V and J genes are TRBV7-9 and TRBJ2-7, with a possible D match to TRBD1 (5 bases). Trimming took 6 bases from V and 6 from J, leaving 18 bases between them. CDR1 and CDR2 from the germline V gene are SEHNR and FQNEAQ (reference sequence). The CDR3 runs to 14 residues. CDR3 coding DNA: TGTGCCAGCAGTAAAGGGGAATCGGCTAGCGAGCAGTACTTC. It encodes CASSKGESASEQYF.

A few counts support this clonotype. V and J are TRBV19 and TRBJ2-1; tentatively, D is TRBD1 (7 bases). Germline V gene lookup returns CDR1 LNHDA and CDR2 SQIVND (reference sequence). V was trimmed by 3 bases and J by 4 bases, leaving 19 bases between them. This CDR3 has 17 amino acids. The CDR3 DNA follows: TGTGCCAGTAGTATCGGAGGGGGCCCCCACATATACAATGAGCAGTTCTTC. Protein sequence: CASSIGGGPHIYNEQFF.

The gene calls are TRBV6-2 or TRBV6-3 and TRBJ1-2, with D unresolved. CDR1 and CDR2 from the germline V gene are MNHEY and SVGEGT. The CDR3 consists of 13 residues. Trimming took 5 bases from V and 4 from J, leaving 11 bases between them. CDR3 amino acids: CASSKTATYGYTF. In DNA, the CDR3 is TGTGCCAGCAGTAAGACGGCAACCTATGGCTACACCTTC.

This clonotype occurred a few times. This chain joins TRBV2 and TRBJ2-2; D possibly corresponds to TRBD2 (6 bases). From germline, CDR1 is SNHLY and CDR2 FYNNEI. Trimming removed 10 bases from V and 5 bases from J, with 20 bases in between. This CDR3 is built from 15 residues. The CDR3: CATTVGGDYTGELFF. CDR3 coding DNA: TGTGCCACAACCGTGGGGGGAGATTATACCGGGGAGCTGTTTTTT.

This clonotype was counted between two and nine times. The genes are TRBV6-2 or TRBV6-3 and TRBJ1-1; no clear D. With 0 bases removed from V and 4 bases from J, the gap between germline ends came to 12 bases. Germline CDR1 MNHEY, CDR2 SVGEGT. The length of the CDR3 is 15 residues. The CDR3 spells CASSYSSSGGTEAFF. CDR3 DNA sequence: TGTGCCAGCAGTTACTCGAGTTCTGGTGGCACTGAAGCTTTCTTT.

This clonotype was counted only a few times. The chain carries TRBV2 and TRBJ2-1; 10 bases agree with TRBD1. The germline V gene encodes CDR1 SNHLY and CDR2 FYNNEI. This CDR3 has 13 amino acids. The V segment lost 6 bases and the J segment 7 bases; nucleotides outside the gene matches: 3. The DNA of the CDR3 is TGTGCCAGCAGGGGGACAGGGGTTAATGAGCAGTTCTTC. It codes for CASRGTGVNEQFF.

The chain is built from TRBV5-1 and TRBJ1-1; 7 bases fit TRBD1. The CDR3 length is 15 residues. Per germline, CDR1 SGHRS and CDR2 YFSETQ. Trimming removed 1 base from V and 11 bases from J; junction bases left unmatched: 14. CDR3 residues: CASSLTGADIGRAFF. Written as DNA, the CDR3 is TGCGCCAGCAGCTTGACAGGGGCCGACATAGGGCGGGCTTTCTTT.

V is TRBV5-6 and J is TRBJ2-1; D is perhaps TRBD1 (5 bases). This CDR3 is 13 amino acids long. Germline lookup yields CDR1 SGHDT and CDR2 YYEEEE. Trimming removed 4 bases at V and 8 bases at J, with 13 bases between. The CDR3: CASSIQGHHEQFF. CDR3 bases: TGTGCCAGCAGCATCCAGGGTCACCATGAGCAGTTCTTC.

At least ten counts were recorded for this clonotype. This chain joins TRBV14 and TRBJ2-1; 9 nucleotides agree with TRBD1. CDR1 SGHDN and CDR2 FVKESK come from the germline V gene. The J segment lost 4 bases and the V segment lost 4 bases, leaving 5 bases of the junction unmatched. This CDR3 is 15 amino acids long. The CDR3 loop reads CASSPRDRVYNEQFF. The CDR3 DNA sequence: TGTGCCAGCAGCCCCCGGGACAGGGTTTACAATGAGCAGTTCTTC.

Comments on this clonotype: It may be a read error: a sequence one base away is much more abundant. The gene calls are TRBV28 and TRBJ1-5; unclear D gene. CDR1 MDHEN and CDR2 SYDVKM come from the germline V gene. This CDR3 has 13 residues. The germline V and J ends were trimmed by 5 bases and 0 bases, with 5 bases remaining between them. CDR3 in DNA: TGTGCCAGCAGTATCGGTAGCAATCAGCCCCAGCATTTT. Residues: CASSIGSNQPQHF.

The V and J genes are TRBV28 and TRBJ1-5; unclear D gene. The CDR3 runs 15 residues. Looked up from germline, CDR1 is MDHEN and CDR2 is SYDVKM. V lost 4 bases to trimming and J lost 1 base, with 11 bases between them. The CDR3 loop is CASSSGESSNQPQHF. DNA for the CDR3: TGTGCCAGCAGTTCCGGGGAATCGAGCAATCAGCCCCAGCATTTT.

The chain links TRBV28 to TRBJ1-5; maybe TRBD1 (6 bases). V was shortened by 5 bases and J by 8 bases, with 13 bases between the two germline ends. The CDR3 is 13 residues long. The germline V gene encodes CDR1 MDHEN and CDR2 SYDVKM. The CDR3 reads CASSRQVLEPQHF. The CDR3 bases are TGTGCCAGCAGTAGACAGGTTTTGGAGCCCCAGCATTTT.

In its sample, this clonotype was seen once. A read error may be the cause here, since a much bigger clone is one base away. This chain uses TRBV9 with TRBJ1-1; D is ambiguous. The CDR3 is made up of 13 amino acids. Germline CDR1 is SGDLS and CDR2 is YYNGEE. CDR3 sequence reads: CVSSVSQNTEAFF. For the CDR3, the DNA is TGTGTCAGCAGCGTAAGTCAGAACACTGAAGCTTTCTTT.

The chain joins TRBV7-9 to TRBJ1-1, with 7 bases aligning to TRBD1. The J segment lost 1 base and the V segment lost 5 bases, leaving 4 bases of the junction unmatched. In germline, CDR1 is SEHNR, CDR2 FQNEAQ (reference sequence). The CDR3 has 14 amino acids. The DNA for the CDR3 is TGTGCCAGCAGCGCACAGGGGACGAACACTGAAGCTTTCTTT. Translation: CASSAQGTNTEAFF.

In DNA form, the CDR3 reads TGTGCCAGCAGTACAAGACGGAAAGAGACCCAGTACTTC. Translating gives CASSTRRKETQYF. The V call is TRBV2, the J call TRBJ2-5; no clear D gene. V was clipped by 5 bases and J by 3 bases, with 10 bases between them. CDR3 length: 13 residues. Germline V gene data show CDR1 as SNHLY and CDR2 as FYNNEI.

This sequence joins TRBV5-1 and TRBJ1-2; 8 bases fit TRBD1. V lost 3 bases and J lost 3; bases outside the gene matches: 4. Germline CDR1 is SGHRS and CDR2 is YFSETQ. The CDR3 length is 14 residues. CDR3 nucleotides: TGCGCCAGCAGCTCGGCAGGGGGCTACTATGGCTACACCTTC. Encoded protein: CASSSAGGYYGYTF.

The chain uses TRBV6-5 and TRBJ2-7; TRBD2 aligns across 13 bases. With 3 bases clipped from V and 2 bases from J, the junction kept 10 bases outside the gene matches. This CDR3 has 18 residues. In germline, CDR1 is MNHEY, CDR2 SVGAGI. The CDR3 DNA reads TGTGCCAGCAGTTATAGTCGACTAGCGGGAGGTAATCCCTACGAGCAGTACTTC. It is translated as CASSYSRLAGGNPYEQYF.

This clonotype appeared once. The CDR3 here is CASSSKGQYSGNTIYF. DNA of the CDR3: TGTGCCAGCAGCTCCAAGGGACAGTACTCTGGAAACACCATATATTTT. The chain has TRBV5-5 and TRBJ1-3; 7 bases line up with TRBD1. V was pared by 3 bases and J by 0 bases, with 6 bases of the junction left unmatched. CDR3 size: 16 residues. The germline CDR1 and CDR2 sequences are SGHKS and YYEKEE (reference sequence).

The CDR3 loop is CASSPAITHTGELFF. CDR3 sequence (DNA): TGTGCCAGCAGCCCCGCAATAACCCATACCGGGGAGCTGTTTTTT. This chain connects TRBV5-5 to TRBJ2-2; D is uncertain. V shed 4 bases and J shed 5 bases, with 15 bases lying between them. The CDR3 is 15 residues long. The germline V gene encodes CDR1 SGHKS and CDR2 YYEKEE (reference sequence).